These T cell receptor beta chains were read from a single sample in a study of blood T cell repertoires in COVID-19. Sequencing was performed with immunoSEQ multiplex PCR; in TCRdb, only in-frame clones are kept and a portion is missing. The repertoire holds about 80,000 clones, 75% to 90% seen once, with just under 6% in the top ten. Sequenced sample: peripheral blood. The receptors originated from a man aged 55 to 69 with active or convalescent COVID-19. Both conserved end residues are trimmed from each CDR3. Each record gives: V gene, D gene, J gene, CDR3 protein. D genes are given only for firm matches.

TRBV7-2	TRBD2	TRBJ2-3	ASSLASGGVSTDTQY
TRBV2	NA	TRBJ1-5	ASSWTPGGHQPQH
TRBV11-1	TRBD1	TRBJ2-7	ASSPQGANSYEQY
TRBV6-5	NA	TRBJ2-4	ASRGGGDIQY
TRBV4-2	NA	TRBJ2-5	ASSQESFPGGHETQY
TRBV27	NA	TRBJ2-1	ASSLSLENEQF
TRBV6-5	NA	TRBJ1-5	ASSPSPGVRQPQH
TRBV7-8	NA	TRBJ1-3	ASSLAATNGNTIY
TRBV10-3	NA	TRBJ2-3	AIRQGLSTDTQY
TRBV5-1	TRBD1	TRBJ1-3	ASSPQGFGTASGNTIY
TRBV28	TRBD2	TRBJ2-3	ASSPTSGGGTDTQY
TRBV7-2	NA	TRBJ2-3	ASSPNQRQTAQY
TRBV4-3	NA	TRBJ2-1	ASSQGTGTYEQF
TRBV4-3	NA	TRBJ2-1	ASSQGFGLLNEQF